What follows is one T cell receptor (beta chain) and its context. No cognate antigen has been identified for it. At one boundary the junction diverges from the germline segment, which might be a read error. The data originate from a study of vaccination and CD4 T cells after COVID-19 (dated by TCRdb to between 2021 and 2023). Regarding the study in general: Convalescent patients had a positive SARS-CoV-2 result on nasal swab PCR, and of these patients, several had mild disease and one had severe disease. The convalescent cohort included six males and four females, with two Hispanic individuals, seven Caucasians, two Asians and one multiracial person. Two doses of either the Pfizer-BioNTech BNT162b2 vaccine (n=8) or the Moderna mRNA-1273 vaccine (n=2) were administered to participants. Post-COVID blood samples from convalescent patients were collected a median of around 110 days after diagnosis, with a range of roughly 35 to 180 days. The time from the second vaccine dose to post-vaccine blood sampling had a median of roughly 72 days and ranged from about 14 to 250 days. A few convalescent patients were sampled both early after vaccination (day 14) and late after vaccination (days 161 to 241). Culture stimuli were overlapping spike peptide pools from SARS-CoV-2 and from the common cold coronaviruses HCoV-NL63, HCoV-OC43 and HCoV-229E. Control cultures received a CEFX viral epitope pool as the positive control, an HIV-1 Nef peptide pool as the negative control, or no peptide. In 10 COVID-19 convalescent patients and a handful of infection-naive healthy vaccine recipients, researchers compared the spike-specific CD4+ TCR repertoire from before mRNA vaccination with the repertoire from after. The research as a whole found: An increase in the median number of SARS-CoV-2-reactive clonotypes from approximately 20 after infection to 35 to 40 after vaccination was observed, but the change was not found to be significant. The number of convalescent patients in the study was relatively small, and the study did not examine early timepoints following natural infection. Of the vaccine-specific clones found in convalescent patients, nearly all (304 of 307) were mono-reactive for SARS-CoV-2 spike instead of being cross-reactive with common cold coronaviruses. Among convalescent patients, a median roughly 90% of the SARS-CoV-2-reactive clones seen after vaccination appeared only after vaccination, which suggests priming specific to the vaccine.

The CDR1 and CDR2 encoded by the germline V gene are SGHVS and FNYEAQ. Reading from cysteine to phenylalanine, the CDR3 counts 16 amino acids. The retained sequence is limited to the CDR3, 48 bases, with the frame set at the first base. Explained via the paper, the time point label denotes: late sampling 161 to 241 days after vaccination in three convalescent patients. What the treatment or condition label conveys for this sample: 10-day PBMC culture with coronavirus spike peptide pools or control peptides (ViraFEST assay). The study used the ViraFEST assay, which expanded antigen-specific T cells with peptide pools and then identified expanded clonotypes by TCR sequencing. The convalescent patients' positive SARS-CoV-2 PCR tests fell between March and December 2020, which was before the Alpha, Beta and Delta variants emerged in the United States. Each well held roughly 2.2 million PBMCs cultured in IMDM containing roughly 5% human AB serum and approximately 9.6 IU/ml IL-2, with around 9.2 ug/ml peptide pools added. Half of the culture medium was replaced with fresh IL-2-containing medium on days 3 and 7. After 10 days of culture, CD4+ T cells were isolated by negative selection with the EasySep CD4+ T cell isolation kit. PBMCs were separated from whole blood using Ficoll-Paque Plus gradient centrifugation and then either used fresh or cryopreserved at -140C. In general, triplicate wells were set up for every culture condition.

Library preparation used PCR. DNA from cultured CD4+ T cells was subjected to TCR sequencing with the Oncomine TCR Beta short-read assay at the Johns Hopkins FTIC core. The QIAamp micro DNA kit was used to extract genomic DNA from the cultured CD4+ T cells. Oncomine TCR Beta libraries from cultured CD4+ T cells were pooled using unique dual indexes and sequenced on an Illumina iSeq 100. As for how the authors treated the data: Non-productive sequences were removed, and CDR3s not starting with C, not ending with F or W, or shorter than 7 amino acids were discarded. The MANAFEST web application identified antigen-specific clonotypes by comparing peptide-stimulated wells against reference wells and other culture wells. Positive clones required FDR below 0.05, an odds ratio above 5, and productive frequency above 0.1% in at least two of three replicate wells. A clonotype counted as cross-reactive if it showed significant expansion both in the SARS-CoV-2 spike wells and in at least one common cold coronavirus spike condition. Similarity between CDR3 sequences was evaluated in R version 3.6.1 using Levenshtein distances (stringdist) and unrooted phylogenetic trees (ape). Through fastp at Q25 and MiXCR, TCRdb rebuilt clones from the public reads, retaining in-frame beta chains. Records with the same CDR3 protein are collapsed into one entry carrying the most frequent genes and DNA. None of the V and J calls come from the authors' own analysis; TCRdb made them. The sample table records tens of thousands of distinct CDR3 sequences; roughly two fifths of these occur just once. The top ten clonotypes cover roughly 29% of the sample.

The specimen comprised CD4+ T cells from blood, cultured in vitro, sampled about 7 months after SARS-CoV-2 vaccination. The sequence derives from a human donor who had recovered from COVID-19. The chain uses TRBV7-6 and TRBJ2-1; 7 middle bases align to TRBD1. The nucleotides read TGTGCTAGCAGCCCTACGGGTGACAGGGCGTACAATGAGCAGTTCTTC. Its amino acids are CASSPTGDRAYNEQFF. Supplemented by the reference TRBV7-6 and TRBJ2-1 proteins around the CDR3, the complete variable domain is GAGVSQSPRYKVTKRGQDVALRCDPISGHVSLYWYRQALGQGPEFLTYFNYEAQQDKSGLPNDRFSAERPEGSISTLTIQRTEQRDSAMYRCASSPTGDRAYNEQFFGPGTRLTVL.